A single T cell receptor (beta chain) is shown here with its context. CDR1 and CDR2 from the germline V gene are SGHNT and YYREEE (reference sequence). This CDR3 has 12 amino acids. Germline trimming cut 4 bases from V and 12 bases from J; bases unmatched to any gene: 7. The source of the sample is a study of lymphopenia after photon versus proton radiotherapy. TCRdb keeps only in-frame clones here, not all; method: immunoSEQ multiplex PCR. The data show approximately 66,000 clones, around 86% seen once. The J gene is TRBJ2-1, the V gene TRBV5-4; 7 bases line up with TRBD2. The sequences come from peripheral blood, collected from a patient treated with photon-based radiotherapy. The origin of this receptor is a man aged 35-49 years with gastric cancer. The CDR3 loop reads CASSETGGAQFF. The DNA for the CDR3 is TGTGCCAGCAGCGAGACGGGGGGAGCGCAGTTCTTC. The whole variable domain, remainder taken from reference TRBV5-4 and TRBJ2-1, is ETGVTQSPTHLIKTRGQQVTLRCSSQSGHNTVSWYQQALGQGPQFIFQYYREEENGRGNFPPRFSGLQFPNYSSELNVNALELDDSALYLCASSETGGAQFFGPGTRLTVL.